The present TCR beta chain was sequenced within a study of T cell changes during pregnancy in multiple sclerosis. Here immunoSEQ multiplex PCR was the method, and the copy in TCRdb shows in-frame clones only, minus some. The repertoire has 90,000 to 120,000 clones, roughly 93% of them found once; the top ten carry 0.9%. Here the sequenced sample was peripheral blood, taken before pregnancy. The receptor comes from a female donor with multiple sclerosis, enrolled in a pregnancy study.

The CDR3 coding sequence is TGTGCCAGCAGCCCACAGCCACAGGGGAACGAGCAGTACTTC. Its protein product is CASSPQPQGNEQYF. The V call is TRBV7-2, the J call TRBJ2-7, with 7 nucleotides matching TRBD1. Germline assignment: CDR1 SGHTA and CDR2 FQGNSA. This CDR3 comprises 14 residues. The V and J ends lost 5 bases and 5 bases, in that order; junction bases with no gene match: 9.